A single sample gave rise to the 23 T cell receptor beta chains below, sequenced in a study of shared clonotypes between healthy human individuals. The method was immunoSEQ multiplex PCR; TCRdb's version includes in-frame clones alone and lacks a portion of them. The table lists around 1.9 million clones, 93% of them singletons. Naive CD8 cells, CD45RO-negative and positively selected for CCR7, excluded terminally differentiated effector memory CD45RA+ cells. The sample comprised naive CD8+ T cells from PBMCs. These receptor sequences come from a man younger than 35 in good health. Some clones in this sample may be carry-over from other donors' samples.

This rearrangement joins TRBV18 to TRBJ2-1; 9 bases agree with TRBD1. There are 18 residues in the CDR3. The germline CDR1 and CDR2 sequences are KGHSH and LQKENI. V shed 6 bases, J shed 5 bases, and the junction held 17 bases outside the gene matches. The CDR3 DNA reads TGTGCCAGCTCCCCGGCGATTTCCCGGGACAGGGACCACAATGAGCAGTTCTTC. This sequence encodes CASSPAISRDRDHNEQFF.

The V and J genes are TRBV10-3 and TRBJ2-7; maybe TRBD2 (6 bases). Looked up from germline, CDR1 is ENHRY and CDR2 is SYGVKD. Trimming removed 0 bases at V and 3 bases at J, with 9 bases between. The CDR3 has 14 amino acids. The CDR3 DNA reads TGTGCCATCAGTGAGTCAACTAGCAGCTACGAGCAGTACTTC. This gives the protein CAISESTSSYEQYF.

The V and J genes are TRBV13 and TRBJ2-7; TRBD1 aligns across 8 bases. Germline V gives CDR1 PRHDT, CDR2 FYEKMQ (reference sequence). The CDR3 extends over 14 amino acids. Unmatched junction bases numbered 4, after V lost 0 bases and J lost 6 bases. The CDR3 DNA sequence: TGTGCCAGCAGCTTAGGGGACAGGGAGGCCGAGCAGTACTTC. It translates to CASSLGDREAEQYF.

This chain's CDR3 is CASSPRDQIYEQYF. Written as DNA, the CDR3 is TGTGCCAGCAGCCCGCGCGACCAGATCTACGAGCAGTACTTC. The gene calls are TRBV7-9 and TRBJ2-7, with unresolved D. This CDR3 has 14 residues. Trimming pared 5 bases from V and 3 bases from J, leaving 14 bases between. The germline gives CDR1 SEHNR, CDR2 FQNEAQ (reference sequence).

The chain employs TRBV5-1 and TRBJ2-7; possible D gene TRBD1, 6 bases. CDR1 is SGHRS and CDR2 is YFSETQ in the germline V gene. The V end was cut by 0 bases, the J end by 4 bases, with 17 bases between. The CDR3 has 16 residues. CDR3 nucleotides: TGCGCCAGCAGCTTGGGTTGGGGGAACCAGGGGTACGAGCAGTACTTC. Protein product: CASSLGWGNQGYEQYF.

About this clone: This sample also contains other DNA sequences that code for the same CDR3. The chain uses TRBV5-6 and TRBJ2-1; unclear D gene. With 0 bases removed from V and 4 bases from J, the gap between germline ends came to 8 bases. Germline V gene data show CDR1 as SGHDT and CDR2 as YYEEEE. CDR3 size: 14 residues. The CDR3 reads CASSLGASYNEQFF. The CDR3 DNA sequence: TGTGCCAGCAGCTTGGGGGCAAGTTACAATGAGCAGTTCTTC.

This clone is a singleton in its sample. V is TRBV28 and J is TRBJ1-1; D perhaps matches TRBD1 (6 bases). Trimming stripped 5 bases from V and 5 bases from J, with 15 bases between. The CDR3 covers 14 residues. The germline CDR1 and CDR2 sequences are MDHEN and SYDVKM. Here the CDR3 reads CASSVYRAGTEAFF. For the CDR3, the DNA is TGTGCCAGCAGTGTATACAGGGCGGGGACTGAAGCTTTCTTT.

This chain connects TRBV4-2 to TRBJ2-7; 8 bases are shared with TRBD2. Germline V gene sequence: CDR1 LGHNA, CDR2 YNFKEQ. V shed 4 bases, J shed 6 bases, and the junction held 8 bases outside the gene matches. The CDR3 has 14 amino acids. Written as DNA, the CDR3 is TGTGCCAGCAGCCCCATGCGGGCGGGAGGCGAGCAGTACTTC. It is translated as CASSPMRAGGEQYF.

The chain carries TRBV30 and TRBJ2-2, with 7 bases aligning to TRBD2. V gave up 5 bases and J gave up 6 bases; unmatched junction bases: 15. CDR1 and CDR2 from the germline V gene are GTSNPN and SVGIG (reference sequence). The CDR3 runs to 16 residues. The CDR3 nucleotides read TGTGCCTGGGGAAAGATACCCTTCCGGGGGGCCGGGGAGCTGTTTTTT. It translates to CAWGKIPFRGAGELFF.

The rearrangement links TRBV5-4 to TRBJ2-5; D ambiguous. Germline CDR1 is SGHNT and CDR2 is YYREEE (reference sequence). The length of the CDR3 is 14 residues. V was shortened by 2 bases and J by 2 bases, with 10 bases between the two germline ends. The CDR3 region is CASSFLAGQETQYF. The CDR3 nucleotides read TGTGCCAGCAGCTTTCTGGCAGGTCAAGAGACCCAGTACTTC.

In regard to this clone: Other DNA sequences of this sample code for an identical CDR3. The V call is TRBV6-6, the J call TRBJ2-7, with D unresolved. The CDR3 spans 14 residues. Germline V gene lookup returns CDR1 MNHNY and CDR2 SVGAGI (reference sequence). The V end was cut by 3 bases, the J end by 0 bases, with 9 bases between. CDR3 nucleotides: TGTGCCAGCAGTTATTCGGGTTCCTCCTACGAGCAGTACTTC. Residues: CASSYSGSSYEQYF.

The chain's CDR3 is CASSERDSNQPQHF. The DNA for the CDR3 is TGTGCCAGCAGTGAACGGGATAGCAATCAGCCCCAGCATTTT. The chain links TRBV25-1 to TRBJ1-5; no definite D call. Trimming stripped 2 bases from V and 0 bases from J, with 5 bases between. This CDR3 comprises 14 residues. Germline CDR1 MGHDK, CDR2 SYGVNS. The whole variable domain, filled in from reference TRBV25-1 and TRBJ1-5, reads EADIYQTPRYLVIGTGKKITLECSQTMGHDKMYWYQQDPGMELHLIHYSYGVNSTEKGDLSSESTVSRIRTEHFPLTLESARPSHTSQYLCASSERDSNQPQHFGDGTRLSIL.

Turning to this clone: This same CDR3 is encoded by further DNA sequences in the sample. This chain uses TRBV19 with TRBJ2-1; no reliable D call. The CDR3 runs 13 residues. The V gene lost 3 bases and the J gene lost 0 bases, with 3 bases spanning the gap. Per the germline V gene, CDR1 is LNHDA and CDR2 is SQIVND (reference sequence). In nucleotides, the CDR3 is TGTGCCAGTAGTATCGGCTCCTACAATGAGCAGTTCTTC. The encoded protein is CASSIGSYNEQFF.

The chain links TRBV7-8 to TRBJ1-4; D ambiguous. Germline assignment: CDR1 SGHVS and CDR2 FQNEAQ. Between the trimmed V and J ends, which lost 5 bases and 0 bases, there was a span of 13 bases. The CDR3 runs to 16 residues. DNA of the CDR3: TGTGCCAGCAGCGCACCTCAAGCCGCAACTAATGAAAAACTGTTTTTT. Amino acids: CASSAPQAATNEKLFF.

J is TRBJ1-5 and V is TRBV7-9; the D is unclear. From germline, CDR1 is SEHNR and CDR2 FQNEAQ (reference sequence). The germline V and J ends were trimmed by 2 bases and 2 bases, with 4 bases remaining between them. The CDR3 covers 13 residues. The CDR3 loop is CASSLFGNQPQHF. The CDR3 DNA reads as TGTGCCAGCAGCTTATTCGGCAATCAGCCCCAGCATTTT.

Only one count was recorded for this clone. This sample also contains other DNA sequences that code for the same CDR3. Here the CDR3 reads CASSVGGTGFETQYF. CDR3 DNA sequence: TGTGCCAGCAGCGTAGGGGGGACGGGGTTTGAGACCCAGTACTTC. The genes are TRBV9 and TRBJ2-5; D possibly matches TRBD1 or TRBD2 (5 bases each). Trimming removed 0 bases at V and 5 bases at J, with 14 bases between. The CDR3 loop spans 15 amino acids. Germline loops: CDR1 SGDLS, CDR2 YYNGEE.

The V and J genes are TRBV27 and TRBJ1-2; tentatively, D is TRBD1 (5 bases). The CDR3 spans 13 residues. Trimming took 4 bases from V and 12 from J, leaving 18 bases between them. The germline V gene encodes CDR1 MNHEY and CDR2 SMNVEV (reference sequence). CDR3 sequence (DNA): TGTGCCAGCAGTTACTTACGGGACGGGTCTCACACCTTC. Its protein product is CASSYLRDGSHTF.

Turning to this clone: The identical CDR3 is also encoded by other nucleotide sequences in the sample. This chain's CDR3 is CASSYSGQGNEQFF. CDR3 sequence (DNA): TGTGCCAGCAGTTACTCCGGACAGGGCAATGAGCAGTTCTTC. The rearrangement links TRBV6-5 to TRBJ2-1; 8 nucleotides agree with TRBD1. V lost 0 bases, J lost 6 bases, and 1 base stayed unmatched. CDR3 length equals 14 residues. CDR1 and CDR2 from the germline V gene are MNHEY and SVGAGI.

The chain links TRBV7-2 to TRBJ1-2, with D hard to call. CDR3 length: 13 residues. Looked up from germline, CDR1 is SGHTA and CDR2 is FQGNSA. Trimming removed 5 bases at V and 6 bases at J, with 13 bases between. The CDR3 sequence: CASSPWLVDGYTF. CDR3 nucleotides: TGTGCCAGCAGCCCATGGTTAGTCGATGGCTACACCTTC.

The chain has TRBV5-6 and TRBJ2-5; D unclear. The germline CDR1 and CDR2 sequences are SGHDT and YYEEEE. V was trimmed by 3 bases and J by 3 bases, leaving 12 bases between them. CDR3 length: 14 amino acids. CDR3 amino acids: CASSSSASKETQYF. CDR3 DNA sequence: TGTGCCAGCAGCTCGAGCGCCAGCAAAGAGACCCAGTACTTC.

This chain links TRBV9 with TRBJ2-5, with D possibly being TRBD2 (6 bases). The germline V gene encodes CDR1 SGDLS and CDR2 YYNGEE. The ends were cut back, 0 bases at V and 1 base at J, with 13 bases in the middle. The CDR3 has 16 amino acids. The CDR3 coding sequence is TGTGCCAGCAGCGTAGGGAGGGCAGGAGGCCAAGAGACCCAGTACTTC. The encoded protein is CASSVGRAGGQETQYF.

The CDR3 spells CASSARSSGGAGELFF. The CDR3 DNA is TGTGCCAGCAGCGCGCGGTCATCAGGGGGAGCCGGGGAGCTGTTTTTT. The chain employs TRBV9 and TRBJ2-2; TRBD1 aligns across 7 bases. V shed 3 bases, J shed 6 bases, and the junction held 11 bases outside the gene matches. In germline, CDR1 is SGDLS, CDR2 YYNGEE. The CDR3 runs to 16 residues.

Turning to this clone: Additional DNA sequences in this sample encode the identical CDR3. The J gene is TRBJ2-7, the V gene TRBV27; 11 bases line up with TRBD2. V lost 4 bases to trimming and J lost 2 bases; unmatched junction nucleotides: 4. In germline, CDR1 is MNHEY, CDR2 SMNVEV (reference sequence). The CDR3 has 15 residues. The DNA for the CDR3 is TGTGCCAGCAGTTCCCTAGCGGGAGGCCCCTACGAGCAGTACTTC. Translating gives CASSSLAGGPYEQYF.